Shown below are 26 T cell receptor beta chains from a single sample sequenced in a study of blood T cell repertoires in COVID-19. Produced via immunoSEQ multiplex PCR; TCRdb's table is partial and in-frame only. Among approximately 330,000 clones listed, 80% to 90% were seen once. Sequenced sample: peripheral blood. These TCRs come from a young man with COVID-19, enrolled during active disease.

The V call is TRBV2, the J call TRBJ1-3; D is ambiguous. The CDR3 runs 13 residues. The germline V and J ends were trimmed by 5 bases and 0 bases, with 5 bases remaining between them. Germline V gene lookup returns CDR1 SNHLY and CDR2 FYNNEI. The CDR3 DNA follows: TGTGCCAGCAGTCCCAACTCTGGAAACACCATATATTTT. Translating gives CASSPNSGNTIYF.

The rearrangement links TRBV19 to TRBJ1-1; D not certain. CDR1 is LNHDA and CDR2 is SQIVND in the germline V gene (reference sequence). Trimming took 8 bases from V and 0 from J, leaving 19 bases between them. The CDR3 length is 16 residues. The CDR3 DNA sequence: TGTGCCAGTTCCTACCGGACTAAACTTATGAACACTGAAGCTTTCTTT. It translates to CASSYRTKLMNTEAFF.

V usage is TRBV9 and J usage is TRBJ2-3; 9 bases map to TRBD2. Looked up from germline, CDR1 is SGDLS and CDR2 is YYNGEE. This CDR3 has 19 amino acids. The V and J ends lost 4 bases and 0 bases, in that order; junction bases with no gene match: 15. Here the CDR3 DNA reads TGTGCCAGCAGCCCCAGATCCACTAGCGGGTGGGGGAGCACAGATACGCAGTATTTT. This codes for CASSPRSTSGWGSTDTQYF. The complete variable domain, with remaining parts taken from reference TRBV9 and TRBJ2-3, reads DSGVTQTPKHLITATGQRVTLRCSPRSGDLSVYWYQQSLDQGLQFLIQYYNGEERAKGNILERFSAQQFPDLHSELNLSSLELGDSALYFCASSPRSTSGWGSTDTQYFGPGTRLTVL.

The CDR3 DNA follows: TGTGCCAGCAGTTCGAACCTACAGGGAATAAGCAATCAGCCCCAGCATTTT. It codes for CASSSNLQGISNQPQHF. The chain combines TRBV28 with TRBJ1-5; tentative D call: TRBD1 (6 bases). The CDR3 spans 17 residues. Germline V gives CDR1 MDHEN, CDR2 SYDVKM. V gave up 4 bases and J gave up 1 base, with 17 bases separating them.

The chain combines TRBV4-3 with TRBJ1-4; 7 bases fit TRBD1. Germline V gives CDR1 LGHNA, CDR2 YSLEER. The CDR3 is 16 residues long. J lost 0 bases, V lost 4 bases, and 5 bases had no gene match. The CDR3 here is CASSLGTAATNEKLFF. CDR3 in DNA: TGCGCCAGCAGCCTCGGGACAGCCGCAACTAATGAAAAACTGTTTTTT.

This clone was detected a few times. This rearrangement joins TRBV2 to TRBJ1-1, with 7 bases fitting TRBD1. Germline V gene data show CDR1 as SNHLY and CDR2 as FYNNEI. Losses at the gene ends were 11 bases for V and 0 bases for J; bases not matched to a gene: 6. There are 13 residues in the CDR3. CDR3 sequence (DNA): TGTGCCGGGGGGACAGACCTGAACACTGAAGCTTTCTTT. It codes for CAGGTDLNTEAFF.

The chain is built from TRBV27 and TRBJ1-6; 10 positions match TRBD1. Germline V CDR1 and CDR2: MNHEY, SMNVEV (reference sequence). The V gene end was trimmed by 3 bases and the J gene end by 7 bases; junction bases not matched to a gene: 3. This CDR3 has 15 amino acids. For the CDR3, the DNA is TGTGCCAGCAGTTTGGCGGGACAGGGGAATTCACCCCTCCACTTT. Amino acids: CASSLAGQGNSPLHF.

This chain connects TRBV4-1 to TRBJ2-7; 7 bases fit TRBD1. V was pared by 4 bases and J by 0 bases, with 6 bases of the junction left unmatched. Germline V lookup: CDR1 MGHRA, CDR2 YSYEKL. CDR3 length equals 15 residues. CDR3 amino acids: CASSPYTGVSYEQYF. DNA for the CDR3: TGCGCCAGCAGCCCTTATACAGGGGTCTCCTACGAGCAGTACTTC.

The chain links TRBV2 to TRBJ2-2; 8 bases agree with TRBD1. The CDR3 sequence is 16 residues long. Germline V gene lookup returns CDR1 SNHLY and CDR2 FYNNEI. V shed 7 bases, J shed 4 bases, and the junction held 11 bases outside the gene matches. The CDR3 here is CASTWGDRPLTGELFF. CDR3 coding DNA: TGTGCCAGCACATGGGGGGACAGGCCCCTCACCGGGGAGCTGTTTTTT. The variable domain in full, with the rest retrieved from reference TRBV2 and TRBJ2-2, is EPEVTQTPSHQVTQMGQEVILRCVPISNHLYFYWYRQILGQKVEFLVSFYNNEISEKSEIFDDQFSVERPDGSNFTLKIRSTKLEDSAMYFCASTWGDRPLTGELFFGEGSRLTVL.

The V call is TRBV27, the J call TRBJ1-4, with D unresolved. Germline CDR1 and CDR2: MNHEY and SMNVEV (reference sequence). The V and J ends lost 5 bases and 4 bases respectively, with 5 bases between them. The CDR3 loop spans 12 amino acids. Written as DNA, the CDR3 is TGTGCCAGCAGTCCCGGTAATGAAAAACTGTTTTTT. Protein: CASSPGNEKLFF.

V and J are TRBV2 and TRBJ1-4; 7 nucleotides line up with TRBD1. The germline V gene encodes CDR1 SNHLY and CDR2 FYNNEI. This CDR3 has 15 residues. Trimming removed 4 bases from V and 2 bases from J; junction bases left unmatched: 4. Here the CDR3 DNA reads TGTGCCAGCAGTGGACAGGGTGGCACTAATGAAAAACTGTTTTTT. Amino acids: CASSGQGGTNEKLFF.

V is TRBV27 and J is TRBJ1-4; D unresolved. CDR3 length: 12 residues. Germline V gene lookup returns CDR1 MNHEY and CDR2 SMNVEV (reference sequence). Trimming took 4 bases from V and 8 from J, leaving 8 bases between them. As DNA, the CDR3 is TGTGCCAGCAGTTGGTACAAAGAAAAACTGTTTTTT. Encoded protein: CASSWYKEKLFF.

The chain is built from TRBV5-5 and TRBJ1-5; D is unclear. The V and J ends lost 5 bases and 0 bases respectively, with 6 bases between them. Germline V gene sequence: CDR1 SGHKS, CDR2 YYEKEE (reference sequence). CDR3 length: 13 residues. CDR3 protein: CASRPSSNQPQHF. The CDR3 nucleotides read TGTGCCAGCAGGCCCAGTAGCAATCAGCCCCAGCATTTT.

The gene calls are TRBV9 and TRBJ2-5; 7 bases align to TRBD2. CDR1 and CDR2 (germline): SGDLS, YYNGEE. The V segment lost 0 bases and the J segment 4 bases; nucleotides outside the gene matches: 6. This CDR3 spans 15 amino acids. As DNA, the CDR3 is TGTGCCAGCAGCGTAGGTCAGCGCGGGGGAGAGACCCAGTACTTC. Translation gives CASSVGQRGGETQYF.

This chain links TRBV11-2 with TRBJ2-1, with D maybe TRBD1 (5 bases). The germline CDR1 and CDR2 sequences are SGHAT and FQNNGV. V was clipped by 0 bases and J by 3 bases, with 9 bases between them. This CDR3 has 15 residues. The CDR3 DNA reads TGTGCCAGCAGCTTAGACCAGGGTGGCTACAATGAGCAGTTCTTC. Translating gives CASSLDQGGYNEQFF.

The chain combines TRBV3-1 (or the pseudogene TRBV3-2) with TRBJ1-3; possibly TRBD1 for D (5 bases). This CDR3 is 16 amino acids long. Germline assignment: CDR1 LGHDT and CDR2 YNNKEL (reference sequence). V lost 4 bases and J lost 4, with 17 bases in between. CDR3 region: CASSPPRRGRGNTIYF. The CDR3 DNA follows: TGTGCCAGCAGCCCCCCCAGGAGGGGAAGAGGAAACACCATATATTTT.

Written as DNA, the CDR3 is TGTGCCAGCAGCCCTACAGGGGCCGATCAGCCCCAGCATTTT. Its protein is CASSPTGADQPQHF. The V gene is TRBV11-2, the J gene TRBJ1-5, with 7 bases aligning to TRBD1. CDR1 and CDR2 (germline): SGHAT, FQNNGV. CDR3 length: 14 residues. Trimming took 5 bases from V and 5 from J; bases not matched to a gene: 6.

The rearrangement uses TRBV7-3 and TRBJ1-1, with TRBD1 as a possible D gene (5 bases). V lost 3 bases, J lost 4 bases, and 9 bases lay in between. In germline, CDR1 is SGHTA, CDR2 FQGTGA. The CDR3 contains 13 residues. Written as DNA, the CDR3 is TGTGCCAGCAGCTTCAGGGTTTTCACTGAAGCTTTCTTT. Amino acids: CASSFRVFTEAFF.

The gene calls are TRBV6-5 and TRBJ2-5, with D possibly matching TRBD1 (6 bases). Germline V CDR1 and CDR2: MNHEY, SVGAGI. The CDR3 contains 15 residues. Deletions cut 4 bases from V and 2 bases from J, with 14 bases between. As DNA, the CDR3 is TGTGCCAGCAGTTTCCACGAGGGGGTACAAGAGACCCAGTACTTC. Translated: CASSFHEGVQETQYF.

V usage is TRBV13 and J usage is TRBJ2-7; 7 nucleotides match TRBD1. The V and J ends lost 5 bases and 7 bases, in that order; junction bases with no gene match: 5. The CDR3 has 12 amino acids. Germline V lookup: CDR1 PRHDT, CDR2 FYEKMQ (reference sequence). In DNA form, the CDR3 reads TGTGCCAGCAGCATGACAGGGAGAGAGCAGTACTTC. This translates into CASSMTGREQYF.

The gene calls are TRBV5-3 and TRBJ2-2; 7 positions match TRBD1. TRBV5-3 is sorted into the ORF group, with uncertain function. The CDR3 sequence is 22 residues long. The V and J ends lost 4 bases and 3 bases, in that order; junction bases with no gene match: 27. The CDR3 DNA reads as TGTGCCAGAAGCAACCCGACAGGGCATGGAGGCCGAACCCCAAGATACACCGGGGAGCTGTTTTTT. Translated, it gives CARSNPTGHGGRTPRYTGELFF.

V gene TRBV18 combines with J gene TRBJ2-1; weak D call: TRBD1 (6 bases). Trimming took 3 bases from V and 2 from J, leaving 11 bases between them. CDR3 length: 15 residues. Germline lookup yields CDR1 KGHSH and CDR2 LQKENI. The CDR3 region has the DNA TGTGCCAGCTCACCGGGCAGGGGCCCCTACAATGAGCAGTTCTTC. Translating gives CASSPGRGPYNEQFF.

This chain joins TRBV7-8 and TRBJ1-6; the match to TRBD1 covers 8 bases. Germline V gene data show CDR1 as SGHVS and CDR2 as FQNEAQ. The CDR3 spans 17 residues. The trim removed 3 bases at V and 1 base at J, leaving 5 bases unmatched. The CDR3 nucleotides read TGTGCCAGCAGCTTGCAGGGGGCAGTTTCCTATAATTCACCCCTCCACTTT. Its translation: CASSLQGAVSYNSPLHF.

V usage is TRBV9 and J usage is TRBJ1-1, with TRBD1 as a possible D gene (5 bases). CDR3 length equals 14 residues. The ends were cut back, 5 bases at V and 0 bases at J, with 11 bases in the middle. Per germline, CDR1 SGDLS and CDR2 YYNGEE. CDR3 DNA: TGTGCCAGCAGGTCAGGGCTCATGAACACTGAAGCTTTCTTT. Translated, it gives CASRSGLMNTEAFF. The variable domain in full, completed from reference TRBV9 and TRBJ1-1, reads DSGVTQTPKHLITATGQRVTLRCSPRSGDLSVYWYQQSLDQGLQFLIQYYNGEERAKGNILERFSAQQFPDLHSELNLSSLELGDSALYFCASRSGLMNTEAFFGQGTRLTVV.

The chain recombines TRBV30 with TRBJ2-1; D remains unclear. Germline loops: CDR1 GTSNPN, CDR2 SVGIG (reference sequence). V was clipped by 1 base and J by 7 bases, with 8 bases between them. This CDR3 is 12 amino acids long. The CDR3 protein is CAWSDIKNEQFF. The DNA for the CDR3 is TGTGCCTGGAGTGATATAAAAAATGAGCAGTTCTTC.

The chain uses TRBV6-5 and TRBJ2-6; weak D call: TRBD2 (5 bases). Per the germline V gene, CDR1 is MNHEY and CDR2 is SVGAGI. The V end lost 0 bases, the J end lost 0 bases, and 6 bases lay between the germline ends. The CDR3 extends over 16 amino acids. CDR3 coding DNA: TGTGCCAGCAGTTACTCGGACTCCTCTGGGGCCAACGTCCTGACTTTC. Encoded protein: CASSYSDSSGANVLTF.